The 3 T cell receptor beta chains below come from one sample, sequenced in a study of T cell responses to AZD1222 COVID-19 vaccine. Profiling relied on immunoSEQ multiplex PCR, and the TCRdb table lists in-frame clones only, not all of them. The table records 130,000 to 150,000 clones, about 92% of them present only once. Here the sequenced sample was peripheral blood, taken on day 0 of AZD1222 vaccination. All receptors derive from an adult in good health.

CDR3 coding DNA: TGTGCCAGTAGACCTTCGACATCAGGTGAAGCTTTCTTT. Translating it yields CASRPSTSGEAFF. The rearrangement links TRBV19 to TRBJ1-1; D is unclear. CDR3 length equals 13 residues. In germline, CDR1 is LNHDA, CDR2 SQIVND (reference sequence). V was trimmed by 6 bases and J by 7 bases, leaving 15 bases between them.

The gene calls are TRBV7-3 and TRBJ2-2; TRBD2 matches 8 bases. Germline CDR1 is SGHTA and CDR2 is FQGTGA. The CDR3 is made up of 15 amino acids. V lost 3 bases, J lost 5 bases, and 5 bases stayed unmatched. In nucleotides, the CDR3 is TGTGCCAGCAGCTTCAGCGGGGGAGTGACCGGGGAGCTGTTTTTT. As protein: CASSFSGGVTGELFF. Filled out from reference TRBV7-3 and TRBJ2-2, the complete variable domain reads GAGVSQTPSNKVTEKGKYVELRCDPISGHTALYWYRQSLGQGPEFLIYFQGTGAADDSGLPNDRFFAVRPEGSVSTLKIQRTERGDSAVYLCASSFSGGVTGELFFGEGSRLTVL.

As DNA, the CDR3 is TGTGCCAGCAGCCCCCCCGGTGGAGGGGTTGGGCTCACTGAAGCTTTCTTT. It translates to CASSPPGGGVGLTEAFF. The rearrangement links TRBV7-9 to TRBJ1-1, with D possibly matching TRBD1 (5 bases). The CDR3 loop spans 17 amino acids. From germline, CDR1 is SEHNR and CDR2 FQNEAQ (reference sequence). Trimming took 5 bases from V and 4 from J, leaving 23 bases between them.